These T cell receptor beta chains were read from a single sample in a study of PD-L1 blockade in urothelial cancer. Produced via immunoSEQ multiplex PCR; TCRdb's table is partial and in-frame only. The table has about 110,000 clones, approximately 90% seen once. Sequences were derived from PBMCs, sampled around atezolizumab (anti-PD-L1) treatment. Receptors were obtained from a man in his 60s with urothelial cancer. Both conserved end residues are part of each CDR3. D genes are given only for firm matches. A row's size may be missing; if present it is once, few, many or a size class.

CDR3,DNA,J,V,size,D
CASSSGQGGLRQTQYF,TGTGCCAGCAGCTCCGGACAGGGAGGGCTCCGACAGACCCAGTACTTC,TRBJ2-5,TRBV7-2,.,.
CASQTSGGQETQYF,TGTGCCAGTCAGACTAGCGGGGGGCAAGAGACCCAGTACTTC,TRBJ2-5,TRBV25-1,.,TRBD2
CASSLFRRGRGRTEQYF,TGTGCCAGCAGTTTATTCCGACGGGGCAGGGGGCGCACCGAGCAGTACTTC,TRBJ2-7,TRBV28,.,TRBD1
CASSKTGSYEQYF,TGTGCCAGCTCCAAGACAGGCTCCTACGAGCAGTACTTC,TRBJ2-7,TRBV18,few,.
CATSRPGGRYEQYF,TGTGCCACCAGCCGGCCCGGGGGGCGCTACGAGCAGTACTTC,TRBJ2-7,TRBV15,.,.
CASSAPTLMNTEAFF,TGTGCCAGCAGCGCTCCTACCCTCATGAACACTGAAGCTTTCTTT,TRBJ1-1,TRBV28,.,.
CASSEWGDYGYTF,TGTGCCAGCAGTGAATGGGGGGACTATGGCTACACCTTC,TRBJ1-2,TRBV2,.,.
CASSLGVGEETQYF,TGTGCCAGCAGCTTGGGAGTAGGGGAAGAGACCCAGTACTTC,TRBJ2-5,TRBV5-4,.,.
CASSLASGVIPLNTEAFF,TGTGCCAGCAGCTTGGCAAGCGGCGTAATACCCCTGAACACTGAAGCTTTCTTT,TRBJ1-1,TRBV5-7,.,.
CAWPIAGQVGNTIYF,TGTGCCTGGCCGATTGCGGGGCAGGTTGGAAACACCATATATTTT,TRBJ1-3,TRBV30,.,.
CASSLEAVSYEQYF,TGTGCCAGCAGCCTAGAAGCCGTTTCGTACGAGCAGTACTTC,TRBJ2-7,TRBV7-6,.,.
CASSQGQGVYGYTF,TGTGCCAGCAGTCAAGGACAGGGGGTTTATGGCTACACCTTC,TRBJ1-2,TRBV6-6,.,TRBD1
CASSFGQYGYTF,TGTGCCAGCAGCTTCGGACAGTATGGCTACACCTTC,TRBJ1-2,TRBV5-6,.,.
CASSLRDTSIPLYEQYF,TGTGCCAGCAGCTTGAGGGACACCTCGATCCCTCTGTACGAGCAGTACTTC,TRBJ2-7,TRBV7-4,.,.
CASSLAVARGRAYEQYF,TGTGCCAGCAGCTTAGCGGTAGCTAGAGGGAGGGCCTACGAGCAGTACTTC,TRBJ2-7,TRBV7-2,.,TRBD2
CASSPGTSSYEQYF,TGCGCCAGCAGTCCCGGGACTAGCTCCTACGAGCAGTACTTC,TRBJ2-7,TRBV4-3,.,TRBD2
CASSLFGAELFF,TGTGCCAGCAGCTTGTTTGGGGCCGAGCTGTTTTTT,TRBJ2-2,TRBV5-5,.,.
CASSDPPTHYTQYF,TGTGCCAGCAGTGATCCCCCTACCCACTATACGCAGTATTTT,TRBJ2-3,TRBV6-1,.,.
CASSPAVNYNEQFF,TGTGCCAGCTCACCGGCAGTTAACTACAATGAGCAGTTCTTC,TRBJ2-1,TRBV18,.,.
CASSLGGASGNTIYF,TGTGCCAGCAGCCTCGGGGGGGCATCAGGAAACACCATATATTTT,TRBJ1-3,TRBV6-5,.,.
CAWSVRTGIEQYF,TGTGCCTGGAGTGTAAGGACAGGGATTGAGCAGTACTTC,TRBJ2-7,TRBV30,.,TRBD1
CASAKMAGDRGGTGYGYTF,TGTGCCAGCGCCAAAATGGCCGGGGACAGGGGTGGCACCGGCTATGGCTACACCTTC,TRBJ1-2,TRBV27,few,TRBD1
CASSPTGVGYSYEQYF,TGCGCCAGCAGCCCGACAGGGGTAGGATACTCCTACGAGCAGTACTTC,TRBJ2-7,TRBV5-1,once,TRBD1
CASSLGTSGRRGQETQYF,TGTGCCAGCAGCCTAGGGACTAGCGGGAGACGAGGTCAAGAGACCCAGTACTTC,TRBJ2-5,TRBV7-2,.,TRBD2
CASSNELLADQETQYF,TGCGCCAGCAGTAACGAACTACTAGCGGATCAAGAGACCCAGTACTTC,TRBJ2-5,TRBV10-1,.,TRBD2
CASSVPGISGLFF,TGTGCCAGTAGTGTACCCGGAATTAGTGGGCTGTTCTTC,TRBJ2-1,TRBV19,many,.
CASSLGSEGANYGYTF,TGTGCCAGCAGTTTAGGCAGCGAAGGGGCTAACTATGGCTACACCTTC,TRBJ1-2,TRBV28,.,.
CSAFGTGARRTDTQYF,TGCAGCGCCTTCGGGACAGGGGCCCGCAGGACAGATACGCAGTATTTT,TRBJ2-3,TRBV29-1,.,TRBD1
CAWRLVGVREQFF,TGTGCCTGGAGATTAGTAGGCGTGCGGGAGCAGTTCTTC,TRBJ2-1,TRBV30,.,.
CASSRWGRSNTGELFF,TGTGCCAGCAGCCGCTGGGGGAGGTCCAACACCGGGGAGCTGTTTTTT,TRBJ2-2,TRBV7-2,once,.
CASSVRGIWREQYF,TGTGCCAGCAGCGTCAGGGGAATATGGCGCGAGCAGTACTTC,TRBJ2-7,TRBV21-1,.,.
CASSFQGATNEKLFF,TGTGCCAGCAGCTTTCAGGGCGCCACTAATGAAAAACTGTTTTTT,TRBJ1-4,TRBV7-9,.,.
CASSPRAGAYEQYF,TGTGCCAGCAGCCCTAGGGCGGGGGCCTACGAGCAGTACTTC,TRBJ2-7,TRBV11-3,.,TRBD2
CASSLGTGSYNEQFF,TGTGCCAGCAGCTTGGGTACGGGCTCCTACAATGAGCAGTTCTTC,TRBJ2-1,TRBV5-5,.,.
CASSVTLRGGGNQPQHF,TGTGCCAGCAGCGTAACCCTTCGAGGGGGCGGCAATCAGCCCCAGCATTTT,TRBJ1-5,TRBV9,.,TRBD1
CASSLAGRSYEQYF,TGTGCCAGCAGCCTAGCGGGGCGAAGCTACGAGCAGTACTTC,TRBJ2-7,TRBV6-6,.,TRBD2
CASSHRQGALYGYTF,TGTGCCAGCAGCCATCGACAGGGGGCATTATATGGCTACACCTTC,TRBJ1-2,TRBV13,.,TRBD1
CASSLTSGRVGDTQYF,TGTGCCAGCAGTCTAACTAGCGGGAGGGTAGGAGATACGCAGTATTTT,TRBJ2-3,TRBV6-6,.,TRBD2